The present entry profiles one TCR beta chain with its context. Its antigen is still unknown. A read error is possible here, since a much larger clone lies one base away. With iRepertoire HTBI primers and Arm-PCR of CDR3 regions, TCR beta libraries were built. MiXCR, applied by TCRdb to the multiplex PCR reads, yields one record per CDR3 protein. The sample holds about 460,000 distinct CDR3 sequences, 20% to 25% seen once. The data were taken from a study of regulatory T cells in long-lasting Graves disease. Noted time point: persistent/refractory GD, antithyroid drugs over 5 years with positive TRAb. Preparation of the TCR library used RNA extracted from PBMCs. Each of the patients was recruited from an endocrinology department situated in Xi'an, China. Trimming shortened V by 0 bases and J by 4 bases, and 10 bases separated the two germline ends. Germline CDR1 is SGHAT and CDR2 is FQNNGV. This CDR3 comprises 16 residues.

Whole-study results and caveats: Newly diagnosed disease favored TRBV20-1 and TRBJ2-1 over persistent disease.

Sequencing used peripheral blood mononuclear cells (PBMCs), obtained when the disease was refractory, from a patient treated with antithyroid drugs. This chain uses TRBV11-2 with TRBJ2-6; D call uncertain. The clonotype was recovered from a female donor with Graves disease. In DNA, the CDR3 is TGTGCCAGCAGCTTAGATGATCATATGGGGGCCAACGTCCTGACTTTC. Its protein product is CASSLDDHMGANVLTF.